These T cell receptor beta chains were read from a single sample in a study of Ad26.COV2.S vaccination and SARS-CoV-2 variants. Data came from immunoSEQ multiplex PCR; TCRdb stores just in-frame clones and leaves some out. The table shows about 98,000 clones, with around three quarters occurring only once. Sequenced here: peripheral blood, sampled after recovery from COVID-19. The receptors come from a human donor who had recovered from COVID-19. CDR3s include the opening cysteine and the closing phenylalanine or tryptophan. A D gene is named only where the DNA matches it firmly. Expanded clones get a size class; other rows say once, few or many, or leave the size out.

V	J	size	D	CDR3	DNA
TRBV5-4	TRBJ2-7	NA	NA	CASSLGGGITYEQYF	TGTGCCAGCAGCTTGGGTGGGGGGATCACCTACGAGCAGTACTTC
TRBV11-2	TRBJ2-5	few	NA	CASSRGLRLAETQYF	TGTGCCAGCAGCCGAGGACTTCGTCTGGCAGAGACCCAGTACTTC
TRBV25-1	TRBJ2-3	once	NA	CASSESFGRTTDTQYF	TGTGCCAGCAGTGAATCCTTCGGCAGGACCACAGATACGCAGTATTTT
TRBV3-1/TRBV3-2	TRBJ2-1	once	TRBD2	CASSQVAGDNEQFF	TGTGCCAGCAGCCAAGTGGCGGGGGATAATGAGCAGTTCTTC
TRBV10-3	TRBJ2-3	NA	TRBD2	CAISVTSGGAGDTQYF	TGTGCCATCAGCGTAACTAGCGGGGGGGCCGGGGATACGCAGTATTTT
TRBV21-1	TRBJ1-6	NA	NA	CASSSCSPLHF	TGTGCCAGCAGTAGTTGCTCACCCCTCCACTTT
TRBV5-6	TRBJ1-5	few	NA	CASSLAFLGNQPQHF	TGTGCCAGCAGCTTGGCCTTCCTGGGCAATCAGCCCCAGCATTTT
TRBV4-3	TRBJ1-2	NA	NA	CASSQEIQRNYGYTF	TGCGCCAGCAGCCAAGAGATACAGCGTAACTATGGCTACACCTTC
TRBV12-3/TRBV12-4	TRBJ2-5	NA	NA	CASSFSSETQYF	TGTGCCAGCAGTTTTTCATCGGAGACCCAGTACTTC
TRBV19	TRBJ2-1	NA	NA	CASSLRFGDEQFF	TGTGCCAGTAGTCTGCGATTCGGGGATGAGCAGTTCTTC